This T cell receptor beta chain was observed in a study of blood T cell repertoires in COVID-19. Background on the study: Donors in the United States, Italy and Spain gave samples during acute or convalescent COVID-19.

Per the authors' pipeline: Researchers report that nucleated cell counts were estimated from reference gene primer amplification. The repertoire was sequenced with immunoSEQ multiplex PCR; TCRdb's copy has only in-frame clones and lacks some. That table gives V, J and clone size, and the DNA gave D and trimming. The sample has around 250,000 clones; roughly 86% are singletons. This CDR3 region has 15 residues. The junction had 4 bases not matched to a gene; V was cut back by 2 bases and J by 2 bases. CDR1 is SGDLS, CDR2 YYNGEE, per germline. The chain combines TRBV9 with TRBJ1-5; TRBD1 matches 7 bases. Material: peripheral blood. This clonotype was sampled from a woman in her sixties or seventies who had recovered from COVID-19. In nucleotides, the CDR3 is TGTGCCAGCAGCGTCGGGACAGCTCGCAATCAGCCCCAGCATTTT. Translation: CASSVGTARNQPQHF.